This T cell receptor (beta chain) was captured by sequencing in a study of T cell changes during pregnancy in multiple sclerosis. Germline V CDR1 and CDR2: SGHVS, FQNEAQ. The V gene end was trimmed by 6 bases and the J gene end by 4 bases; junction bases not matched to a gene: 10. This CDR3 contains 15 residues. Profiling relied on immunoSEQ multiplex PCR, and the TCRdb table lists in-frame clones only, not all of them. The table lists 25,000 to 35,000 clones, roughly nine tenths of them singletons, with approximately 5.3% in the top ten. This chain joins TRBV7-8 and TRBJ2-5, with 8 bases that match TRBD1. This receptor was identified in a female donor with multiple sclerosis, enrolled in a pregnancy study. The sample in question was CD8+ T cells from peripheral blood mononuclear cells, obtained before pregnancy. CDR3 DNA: TGTGCCAGCAGATTCGGACAGGGAGTAGGAGAGACCCAGTACTTC. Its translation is CASRFGQGVGETQYF.